A selection of T cell receptor beta chains follows, all from one sample in a study of blood T cell repertoires in COVID-19. The table came from immunoSEQ multiplex PCR; TCRdb's copy has only in-frame clones and leaves some out. The sample has 85,000 to 120,000 clones, more than 90% seen once. Sequenced input: peripheral blood. The receptors derive from a young man with acute or convalescent COVID-19. CDR3s include the opening cysteine and the closing phenylalanine or tryptophan. The D gene is left open where the match is weak. Clone size appears in some rows only: once, few, many, or a class for an expanded clone.

clone_size j_call d_call v_call cdr3_aa cdr3_nt
- TRBJ2-1 - TRBV7-9 CASSPYEGKQFF TGTGCCAGCAGCCCATACGAGGGTAAGCAGTTCTTC
few TRBJ2-7 - TRBV7-2 CASSLRGSGEQYF TGTGCCAGCAGCTTAAGGGGGAGTGGCGAGCAGTACTTC
few TRBJ1-2 TRBD1 TRBV12-3/TRBV12-4 CASSDRDRGYTF TGTGCCAGCAGTGACCGGGACAGGGGCTACACCTTC
- TRBJ2-5 - TRBV5-5 CASSFSHLYQETQYF TGTGCCAGCAGCTTTTCTCACCTATACCAAGAGACCCAGTACTTC
- TRBJ1-2 TRBD1 TRBV6-5 CASTKTGLYGYTF TGTGCCAGCACCAAGACAGGGCTCTATGGCTACACCTTC
- TRBJ1-2 - TRBV7-2 CASSKWSGEGGYTF TGTGCCAGCAGCAAATGGTCCGGGGAGGGTGGCTACACCTTC
- TRBJ2-1 TRBD2 TRBV27 CASSLGLAGLINEQFF TGTGCCAGCAGCCTGGGACTAGCGGGGCTTATCAATGAGCAGTTCTTC
- TRBJ1-1 - TRBV10-3 CAIRDKTTGLQNTEAFF TGTGCCATCAGGGACAAAACCACAGGGCTCCAGAACACTGAAGCTTTCTTT
few TRBJ1-2 TRBD1 TRBV27 CASSFTGDYGYTF TGTGCCAGCAGTTTTACAGGGGACTATGGCTACACCTTC
- TRBJ2-1 - TRBV7-9 CASSPRHHNEQFF TGTGCCAGCAGCCCCCGACACCACAATGAGCAGTTCTTC
- TRBJ2-1 TRBD2 TRBV15 CATSRTPGLAGEGEQFF TGTGCCACCAGCAGAACTCCGGGACTAGCGGGAGAAGGTGAGCAGTTCTTC
- TRBJ1-2 - TRBV19 CASSQDSNYGYTF TGTGCCAGTAGCCAGGATTCCAACTATGGCTACACCTTC
- TRBJ1-2 - TRBV11-2 CASSLDPPVHYGYTF TGTGCCAGCAGCTTAGATCCCCCAGTTCACTATGGCTACACCTTC
few TRBJ1-3 - TRBV3-1/TRBV3-2 CASSQDRQGTGNTIYF TGTGCCAGCAGCCAAGATCGCCAGGGGACTGGAAACACCATATATTTT
- TRBJ2-7 TRBD2 TRBV6-6 CASSYSLREGYEQYF TGTGCCAGCAGTTACTCCTTGCGGGAGGGCTACGAGCAGTACTTC
- TRBJ1-5 - TRBV7-9 CASSSGGPNQPQHF TGTGCCAGCAGTTCGGGGGGGCCGAATCAGCCCCAGCATTTT
- TRBJ2-1 - TRBV6-5 CASSYVRNNEQFF TGTGCCAGCAGTTATGTTAGAAACAATGAGCAGTTCTTC
- TRBJ1-1 - TRBV6-6 CASSYIMNTEAFF TGTGCCAGCAGTTACATCATGAACACTGAAGCTTTCTTT
- TRBJ2-7 - TRBV5-1 CASSTRPPPSALDEQYF TGCGCCAGCAGCACCCGACCCCCACCTAGCGCTCTCGACGAGCAGTACTTC
- TRBJ1-1 TRBD1 TRBV11-3 CASSQGGGTEAFF TGTGCCAGCAGTCAGGGGGGAGGTACTGAAGCTTTCTTT
- TRBJ1-5 TRBD1 TRBV18 CASSPEQGGQPQHF TGTGCCAGCTCACCGGAACAGGGGGGACAGCCCCAGCATTTT
- TRBJ1-1 - TRBV24-1 CATTRRAFF TGTGCCACCACCCGGAGAGCTTTCTTT
- TRBJ2-4 - TRBV27 CASSLIGENIQYF TGTGCCAGCAGTTTGATCGGTGAAAACATTCAGTACTTC
- TRBJ1-2 TRBD1 TRBV19 CASSEGQLGGYTF TGTGCCAGTTCTGAGGGACAGCTTGGAGGCTACACCTTC
once TRBJ2-1 - TRBV9 CASSVVQGRTQFF TGTGCCAGCAGCGTAGTCCAAGGACGGACTCAGTTCTTC
- TRBJ2-1 - TRBV5-1 CASSLDAGATNEQFF TGCGCCAGCAGCTTGGATGCAGGGGCAACCAATGAGCAGTTCTTC
- TRBJ2-5 TRBD2 TRBV18 CASSPAGRVLQETQYF TGTGCCAGCTCACCAGCAGGGAGGGTGTTACAAGAGACCCAGTACTTC
- TRBJ1-6 - TRBV2 CASSEWQEGWDSPLHF TGTGCCAGCAGTGAATGGCAGGAGGGGTGGGATTCACCCCTCCACTTT
once TRBJ2-7 - TRBV24-1 CATSKQGFYEQYF TGTGCCACCAGCAAACAGGGTTTCTACGAGCAGTACTTC
- TRBJ2-7 TRBD2 TRBV24-1 CATSDPKAGGSAEQYF TGTGCCACCAGTGACCCCAAAGCGGGAGGCTCCGCCGAGCAGTACTTC
- TRBJ2-7 TRBD1 TRBV7-9 CASRKGQAYEQYF TGTGCCAGCAGAAAGGGACAGGCGTACGAGCAGTACTTC
- TRBJ2-1 TRBD2 TRBV24-1 CATSGTSGENEQFF TGTGCCACCAGTGGGACTAGCGGTGAGAATGAGCAGTTCTTC
- TRBJ2-7 - TRBV5-1 CASWQPGSYEQYF TGCGCCAGTTGGCAACCGGGCTCCTACGAGCAGTACTTC
- TRBJ1-6 - TRBV12-3/TRBV12-4 CASSFGLSPLHF TGTGCCAGCAGTTTCGGTCTCTCACCCCTCCACTTT
- TRBJ1-3 TRBD1 TRBV18 CASSLTGTAGNTIYF TGTGCCAGCTCACTAACCGGGACAGCAGGAAACACCATATATTTT
- TRBJ1-2 TRBD1 TRBV2 CASSGSPPPGPQGGEGYTF TGTGCCAGCAGTGGCTCCCCGCCCCCCGGCCCACAGGGGGGGGAGGGCTACACCTTC
- TRBJ1-1 - TRBV27 CASSLSRQAEAFF TGTGCCAGCAGTCTATCGAGGCAAGCTGAAGCTTTCTTT
- TRBJ2-7 - TRBV7-9 CASSHDSAYEQYF TGTGCCAGCAGTCACGACAGCGCCTACGAGCAGTACTTC
- TRBJ2-3 - TRBV5-1 CASSNSGTDTQYF TGCGCCAGCAGTAATTCAGGGACAGATACGCAGTATTTT
- TRBJ2-7 - TRBV25-1 CASRRDSYEQYF TGTGCCAGCCGCCGGGATTCCTACGAGCAGTACTTC
- TRBJ1-1 - TRBV5-5 CASSLGEGYTEAFF TGTGCCAGCAGCTTGGGGGAGGGATACACTGAAGCTTTCTTT
- TRBJ2-5 - TRBV6-6 CASTFSLGSQGRLVKETQYF TGTGCCAGCACCTTCTCCCTGGGGTCGCAGGGGCGATTGGTGAAAGAGACCCAGTACTTC
- TRBJ1-4 - TRBV28 CASSFGDSSTNEKLFF TGTGCCAGCAGTTTCGGTGACAGTTCAACTAATGAAAAACTGTTTTTT
- TRBJ2-7 TRBD2 TRBV4-1 CANPYRGLAGEKGEQYF TGCGCCAACCCTTATCGGGGACTAGCGGGAGAAAAAGGCGAGCAGTACTTC
- TRBJ1-4 TRBD1 TRBV5-1 CASPRTGKFRAVF TGCGCCAGCCCGAGGACAGGCAAATTCCGGGCTGTTTTT
once TRBJ1-2 TRBD1 TRBV4-1 CASRKTGEVNYGYTF TGCGCCAGCAGGAAAACAGGGGAGGTTAACTATGGCTACACCTTC
- TRBJ2-3 TRBD1 TRBV5-1 CASSSMGQGPSGTQYF TGCGCCAGCAGCTCCATGGGACAGGGGCCCTCCGGTACGCAGTATTTT
once TRBJ1-1 TRBD1 TRBV5-1 CASSKGTGITEAFF TGCGCCAGCAGCAAGGGGACAGGGATCACTGAAGCTTTCTTT
- TRBJ1-2 - TRBV4-1 CASSQARTGPTGYTF TGCGCCAGCAGCCAAGCTCGTACAGGCCCTACGGGCTACACCTTC
- TRBJ2-5 - TRBV9 CASSVGQRHQETQYF TGTGCCAGCAGCGTAGGTCAGCGGCACCAAGAGACCCAGTACTTC
- TRBJ1-1 - TRBV25-1 CASSAGGNTEAFF TGTGCCAGCAGTGCGGGGGGTAACACTGAAGCTTTCTTT
- TRBJ1-4 TRBD1 TRBV5-1 CASSLAPPTGTNEKLFF TGCGCCAGCAGCTTGGCCCCTCCGACAGGGACGAATGAAAAACTGTTTTTT
- TRBJ1-5 - TRBV6-1 CASSERPVGSQPQHF TGTGCCAGCAGTGAAAGGCCCGTGGGGAGCCAGCCCCAGCATTTT
- TRBJ1-1 - TRBV6-1 CASSEVGNRVDTEAFF TGTGCCAGCAGTGAAGTAGGCAACAGGGTGGACACTGAAGCTTTCTTT
- TRBJ1-4 TRBD1 TRBV5-1 CASSPTGEIGEKLFF TGCGCCAGCAGCCCTACAGGGGAAATCGGTGAAAAACTGTTTTTT